This T cell receptor beta chain was sequenced during a study of response to subunit inactivated influenza vaccine. The ends lost 3 bases at V and 4 bases at J; junction bases unmatched: 4. The CDR3 spans 13 residues. CDR1 and CDR2 from the germline V gene are DFQATT and SNEGSKA (reference sequence). TCRdb used MiXCR to reprocess the RT-PCR reads, holding one entry per CDR3 protein. The table has about 570,000 distinct CDR3 sequences, approximately 10% seen once. This clonotype came up many times. Another study also made use of these data, one on T cells expressing NK-cell markers. From that paper: 5'RACE template switching with UMIs generated TCR beta cDNA. Investigators obtained TCR beta repertoires from sorted CD3+CD56+NKG2C+, CD3+CD56+NKG2C- and CD3+CD56-NKG2C+ T cells. The authors sequenced eight donors, of whom seven were HCMV-seropositive and one was seronegative. Dominant NKG2C+ clonotype frequencies of roughly 1.0-8% of CD8+ T cells were measured in several donors. In several donors, dominant clonotypes made up about 28.3-65% of CD3+CD56-NKG2C+ cells.

The chain employs TRBV20-1 and TRBJ2-7, with 9 bases matching TRBD2. Here the sequenced sample was PBMCs from blood, taken on the day of vaccination. The clonotype originates from a man aged 45 to 65 who received an inactivated influenza vaccine. The CDR3 coding sequence is TGCAGTGCTAGTAGCGGGAGAGGGTACGAGCAGTACTTC. Residues: CSASSGRGYEQYF.